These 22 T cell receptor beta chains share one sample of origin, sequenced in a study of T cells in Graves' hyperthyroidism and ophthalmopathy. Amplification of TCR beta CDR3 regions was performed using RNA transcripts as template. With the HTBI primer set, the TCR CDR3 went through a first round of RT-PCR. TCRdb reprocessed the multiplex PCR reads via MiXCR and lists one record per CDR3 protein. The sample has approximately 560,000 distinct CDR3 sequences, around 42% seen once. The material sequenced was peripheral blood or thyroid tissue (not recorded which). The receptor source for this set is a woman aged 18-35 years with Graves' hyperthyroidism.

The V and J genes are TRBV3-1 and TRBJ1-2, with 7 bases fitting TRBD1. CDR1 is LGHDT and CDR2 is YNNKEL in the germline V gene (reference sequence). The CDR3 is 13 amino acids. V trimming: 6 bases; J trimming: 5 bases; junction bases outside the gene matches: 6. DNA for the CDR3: TGTGCCAGCAGGAACAGGGGACGGTATGGCTACACCTTC. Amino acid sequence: CASRNRGRYGYTF.

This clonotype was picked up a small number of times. CDR3 nucleotide sequence: TGTGCCAGCAGCTTAGCCCCCCGGTGGAACATGAACACTGAAGCTTTCTTT. Its translation is CASSLAPRWNMNTEAFF. V and J are TRBV7-9 and TRBJ1-1; D is ambiguous. CDR3 length: 17 amino acids. Trimming pared 0 bases from V and 0 bases from J, leaving 14 bases between. Germline loops: CDR1 SEHNR, CDR2 FQNEAQ (reference sequence).

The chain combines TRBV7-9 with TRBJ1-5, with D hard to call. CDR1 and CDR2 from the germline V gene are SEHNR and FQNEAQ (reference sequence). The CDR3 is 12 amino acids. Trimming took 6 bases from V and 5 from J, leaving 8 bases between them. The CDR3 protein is CASSSPDQPQHF. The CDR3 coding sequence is TGTGCCAGCAGTTCCCCAGATCAGCCCCAGCATTTT. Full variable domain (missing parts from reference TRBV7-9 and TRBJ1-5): DTGVSQNPRHKITKRGQNVTFRCDPISEHNRLYWYRQTLGQGPEFLTYFQNEAQLEKSRLLSDRFSAERPKGSFSTLEIQRTEQGDSAMYLCASSSPDQPQHFGDGTRLSIL.

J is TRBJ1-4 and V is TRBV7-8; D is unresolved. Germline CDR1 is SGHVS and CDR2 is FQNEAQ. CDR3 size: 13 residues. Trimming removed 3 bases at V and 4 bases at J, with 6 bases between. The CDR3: CASSFTGNEKLFF. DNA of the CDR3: TGTGCCAGCAGCTTCACGGGTAATGAAAAACTGTTTTTT.

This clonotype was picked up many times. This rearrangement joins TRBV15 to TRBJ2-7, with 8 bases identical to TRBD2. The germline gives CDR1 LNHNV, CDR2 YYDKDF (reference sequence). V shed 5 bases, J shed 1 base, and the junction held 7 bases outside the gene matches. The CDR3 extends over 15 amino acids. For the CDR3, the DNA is TGTGCCACCAGCGGAGGGACTAGTGGTTCCTACGAGCAGTACTTC. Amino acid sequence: CATSGGTSGSYEQYF.

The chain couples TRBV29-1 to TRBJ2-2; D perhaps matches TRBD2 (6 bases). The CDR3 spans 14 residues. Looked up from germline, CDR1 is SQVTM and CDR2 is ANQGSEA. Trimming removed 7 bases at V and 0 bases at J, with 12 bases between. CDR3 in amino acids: CSALRESNTGELFF. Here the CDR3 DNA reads TGCAGCGCCCTACGGGAGTCGAACACCGGGGAGCTGTTTTTT.

CDR3 in amino acids: CASGYGQGLGTEAFF. CDR3 nucleotide sequence: TGTGCCAGCGGCTACGGACAGGGTTTGGGCACTGAAGCTTTCTTT. V usage is TRBV2 and J usage is TRBJ1-1; TRBD1 matches at 8 bases. This CDR3 spans 15 amino acids. Trimming cost V 8 bases and J 4 bases; bases outside gene matches: 12. Per the germline V gene, CDR1 is SNHLY and CDR2 is FYNNEI.

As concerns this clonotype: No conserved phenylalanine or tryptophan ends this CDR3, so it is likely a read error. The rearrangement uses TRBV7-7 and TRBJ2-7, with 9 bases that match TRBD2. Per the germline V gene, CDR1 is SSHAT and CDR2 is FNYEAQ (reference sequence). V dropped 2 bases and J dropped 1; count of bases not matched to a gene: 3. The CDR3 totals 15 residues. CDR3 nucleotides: TGTGCCAGCAGCTTAAGTAGCGGGGGTTCCTACGAGCAGTACCTC. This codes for CASSLSSGGSYEQYL.

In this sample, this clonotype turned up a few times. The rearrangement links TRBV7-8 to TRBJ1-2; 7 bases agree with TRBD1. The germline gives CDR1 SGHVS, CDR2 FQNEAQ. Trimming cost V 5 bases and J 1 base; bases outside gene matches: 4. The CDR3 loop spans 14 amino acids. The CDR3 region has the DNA TGTGCCAGCAGCAGACAGGGCCTTAACTATGGCTACACCTTC. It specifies CASSRQGLNYGYTF.

In DNA, the CDR3 is TGTGCCAGCAGTGACGGACTAGCGGGAGTCGAGCAGTACTTC. It is translated as CASSDGLAGVEQYF. The chain couples TRBV6-1 to TRBJ2-7; 13 bases match TRBD2. Germline assignment: CDR1 MNHNS and CDR2 SASEGT. V gave up 3 bases and J gave up 6 bases; unmatched junction bases: 2. The CDR3 sequence is 14 residues long.

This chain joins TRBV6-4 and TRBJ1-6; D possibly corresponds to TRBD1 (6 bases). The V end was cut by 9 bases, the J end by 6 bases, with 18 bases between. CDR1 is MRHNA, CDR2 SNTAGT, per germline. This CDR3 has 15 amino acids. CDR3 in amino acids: CASWGAVARNSPLHF. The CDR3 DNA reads TGTGCCAGTTGGGGGGCTGTAGCCCGTAATTCACCCCTCCACTTT.

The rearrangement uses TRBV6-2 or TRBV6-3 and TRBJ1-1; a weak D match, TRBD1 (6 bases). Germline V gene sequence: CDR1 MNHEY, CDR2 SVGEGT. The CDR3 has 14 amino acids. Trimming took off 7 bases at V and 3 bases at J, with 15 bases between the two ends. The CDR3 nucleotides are TGTGCCAGCAAACTACAGGGTGGGTACACTGAAGCTTTCTTT. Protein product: CASKLQGGYTEAFF.

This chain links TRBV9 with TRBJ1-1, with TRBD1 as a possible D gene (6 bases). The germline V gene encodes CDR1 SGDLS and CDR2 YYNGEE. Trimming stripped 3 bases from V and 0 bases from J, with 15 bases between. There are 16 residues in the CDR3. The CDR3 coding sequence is TGTGCCAGCAGCGGACACAGGGACCTAATGAACACTGAAGCTTTCTTT. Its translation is CASSGHRDLMNTEAFF.

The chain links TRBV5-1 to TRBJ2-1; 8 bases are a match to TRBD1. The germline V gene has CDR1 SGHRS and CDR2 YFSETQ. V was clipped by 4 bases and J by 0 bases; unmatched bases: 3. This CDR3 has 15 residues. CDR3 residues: CASSLGTGSYNEQFF. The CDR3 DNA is TGCGCCAGCAGCCTCGGGACAGGCTCCTACAATGAGCAGTTCTTC.

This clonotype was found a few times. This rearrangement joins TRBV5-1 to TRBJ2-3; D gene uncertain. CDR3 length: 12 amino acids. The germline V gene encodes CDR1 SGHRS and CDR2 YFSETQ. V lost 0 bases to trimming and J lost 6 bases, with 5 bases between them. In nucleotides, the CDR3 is TGCGCCAGCAGCTTGGAGACGGATACGCAGTATTTT. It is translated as CASSLETDTQYF.

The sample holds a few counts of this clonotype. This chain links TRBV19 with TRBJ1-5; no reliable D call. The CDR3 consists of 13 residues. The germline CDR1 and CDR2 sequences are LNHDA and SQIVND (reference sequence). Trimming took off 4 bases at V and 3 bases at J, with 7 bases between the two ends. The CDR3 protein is CASSSRFNQPQHF. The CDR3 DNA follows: TGTGCCAGTAGTAGCAGATTCAATCAGCCCCAGCATTTT.

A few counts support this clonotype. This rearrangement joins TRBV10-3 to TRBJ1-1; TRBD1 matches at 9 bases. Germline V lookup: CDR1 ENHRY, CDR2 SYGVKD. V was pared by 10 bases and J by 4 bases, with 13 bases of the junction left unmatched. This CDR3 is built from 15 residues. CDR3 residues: CATWMTGGGFTEAFF. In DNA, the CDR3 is TGTGCCACCTGGATGACAGGGGGAGGTTTCACTGAAGCTTTCTTT.

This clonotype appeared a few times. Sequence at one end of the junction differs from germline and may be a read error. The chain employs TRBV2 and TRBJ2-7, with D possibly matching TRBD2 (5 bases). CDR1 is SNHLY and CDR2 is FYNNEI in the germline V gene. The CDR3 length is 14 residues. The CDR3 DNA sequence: TGTGCCAGCACCTCGGGGTGGGAAGGCGACGAACAGTACTTC. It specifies CASTSGWEGDEQYF.

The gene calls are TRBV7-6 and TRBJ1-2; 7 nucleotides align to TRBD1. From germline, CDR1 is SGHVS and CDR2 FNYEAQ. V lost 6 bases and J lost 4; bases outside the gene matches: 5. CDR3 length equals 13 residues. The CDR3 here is CASRPRDSYGYTF. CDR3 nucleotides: TGTGCCAGCAGGCCGAGGGACAGCTATGGCTACACCTTC.

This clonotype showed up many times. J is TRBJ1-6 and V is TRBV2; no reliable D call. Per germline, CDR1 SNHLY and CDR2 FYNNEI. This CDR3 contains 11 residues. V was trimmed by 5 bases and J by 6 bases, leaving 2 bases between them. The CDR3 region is CASSSNSPLHF. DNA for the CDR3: TGTGCCAGCAGTTCTAATTCACCCCTCCACTTT. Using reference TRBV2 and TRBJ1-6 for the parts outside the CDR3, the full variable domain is EPEVTQTPSHQVTQMGQEVILRCVPISNHLYFYWYRQILGQKVEFLVSFYNNEISEKSEIFDDQFSVERPDGSNFTLKIRSTKLEDSAMYFCASSSNSPLHFGNGTRLTVT.

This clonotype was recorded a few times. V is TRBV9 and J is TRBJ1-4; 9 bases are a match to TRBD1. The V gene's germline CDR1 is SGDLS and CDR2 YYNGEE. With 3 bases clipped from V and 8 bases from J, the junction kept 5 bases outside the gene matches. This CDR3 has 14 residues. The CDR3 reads CASSAYRGPEKLFF. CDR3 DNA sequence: TGTGCCAGCAGCGCTTACAGGGGGCCCGAAAAACTGTTTTTT.

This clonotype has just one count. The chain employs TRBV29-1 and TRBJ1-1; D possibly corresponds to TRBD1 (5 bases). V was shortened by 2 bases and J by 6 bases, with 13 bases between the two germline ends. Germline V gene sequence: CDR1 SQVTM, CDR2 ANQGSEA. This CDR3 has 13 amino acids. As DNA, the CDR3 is TGCAGCGTTGAACTCAGGGTGAGCCCTGAAGCTTTCTTT. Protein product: CSVELRVSPEAFF.